Listed below are T cell receptor beta chains from one sample, sequenced in a study of radiation and T cells in renal cell carcinoma. TCRdb's table, derived via immunoSEQ multiplex PCR, lists solely in-frame clones and lacks some. The sample consists of 100,000 to 150,000 clones, roughly four fifths of them appearing once. This material consisted of blood, taken from a patient whose treatment included radiotherapy and nephrectomy. These TCRs come from a woman aged 60-75 years with renal cell carcinoma. Both conserved end residues are part of each CDR3. The D gene is left open where the match is weak. The size of a clone is reported for some rows only, either as once, few or many, or as a class for expanded clones.

NA	NA	TRBV5-1	TRBJ2-7	CASSPGTAGYSYEQYF	TGCGCCAGCAGCCCAGGGACGGCTGGATACTCCTACGAGCAGTACTTC
NA	NA	TRBV27	TRBJ1-1	CASSPEGGWTEAFF	TGTGCCAGCAGCCCCGAGGGGGGATGGACTGAAGCTTTCTTT
once	NA	TRBV6-1	TRBJ1-6	CASSEERLRNHF	TGTGCCAGCAGTGAAGAGCGACTAAGAAACCACTTT
NA	NA	TRBV14	TRBJ1-2	CASSQQGLGYTF	TGTGCCAGCAGCCAGCAAGGGCTCGGCTACACCTTC
few	NA	TRBV9	TRBJ1-2	CASSEGDLAGYTF	TGTGCCAGCAGCGAGGGGGATCTAGCAGGCTACACCTTC
NA	NA	TRBV2	TRBJ2-4	CASSERSEGGIQYF	TGTGCCAGCAGTGAACGTAGCGAGGGGGGCATTCAGTACTTC
NA	NA	TRBV14	TRBJ1-6	CASSGDLDTGGSPLHF	TGTGCCAGCAGTGGGGACCTCGATACGGGTGGTTCACCCCTCCACTTT
NA	NA	TRBV6-6	TRBJ1-1	CASSYGVGVNTEAFF	TGTGCCAGCAGTTACGGGGTGGGGGTGAACACTGAAGCTTTCTTT
NA	NA	TRBV6-1	TRBJ1-2	CASSSRDPGYTF	TGTGCCAGCAGTTCCAGGGACCCTGGCTACACCTTC
NA	TRBD1	TRBV5-1	TRBJ2-3	CASSLEQGRTDTQYF	TGCGCCAGCAGCTTGGAACAGGGGCGAACAGATACGCAGTATTTT
NA	TRBD1	TRBV30	TRBJ1-2	CAWSRDRINYGYTF	TGTGCCTGGAGCCGGGACAGGATCAACTATGGCTACACCTTC
NA	NA	TRBV28	TRBJ2-7	CASSLYEAPYEQYF	TGTGCCAGCAGTTTGTACGAGGCCCCCTACGAGCAGTACTTC
once	TRBD1	TRBV5-1	TRBJ2-1	CASSLAGTGLSYNEQFF	TGCGCCAGCAGCTTGGCTGGGACAGGCCTTTCCTACAATGAGCAGTTCTTC
NA	NA	TRBV2	TRBJ1-3	CASEPGFSGNTIYF	TGTGCCAGCGAACCGGGGTTCTCTGGAAACACCATATATTTT
NA	NA	TRBV28	TRBJ1-2	CASSSPTISDSNYGYTF	TGTGCCAGCAGTTCGCCCACAATATCCGACAGTAACTATGGCTACACCTTC
NA	TRBD1	TRBV6-5	TRBJ1-2	CASGQGHGYTF	TGTGCCAGTGGACAGGGACATGGCTACACCTTC
once	NA	TRBV5-4	TRBJ2-5	CASSLPDGLQETQYF	TGTGCCAGCAGCTTACCGGACGGGCTACAAGAGACCCAGTACTTC
NA	NA	TRBV5-8	TRBJ2-7	CASSLVGGIRPSEQYF	TGTGCCAGCAGCTTGGTGGGGGGCATCCGCCCGAGCGAGCAGTACTTC
NA	TRBD1	TRBV7-2	TRBJ1-1	CASSFRDRDTEAFF	TGTGCCAGCAGCTTCCGGGACAGAGACACTGAAGCTTTCTTT
NA	TRBD1	TRBV7-9	TRBJ2-7	CASSPGQGRFHEQYF	TGTGCCAGCAGCCCCGGACAGGGCAGATTTCACGAGCAGTACTTC
NA	NA	TRBV27	TRBJ2-7	CASSLRRSSYEQYF	TGTGCCAGCAGTCTCCGAAGAAGCTCCTACGAGCAGTACTTC
NA	NA	TRBV28	TRBJ2-5	CASSLPGVGRSATQYF	TGTGCCAGCAGTTTGCCTGGCGTAGGGAGGTCAGCAACCCAGTACTTC
NA	NA	TRBV18	TRBJ2-5	CASSSSETQYF	TGTGCCAGCTCAAGCTCAGAGACCCAGTACTTC
NA	NA	TRBV4-3	TRBJ2-7	CASSQDLDNLYEQYF	TGCGCCAGCAGCCAAGATCTGGACAACCTCTACGAGCAGTACTTC
NA	NA	TRBV18	TRBJ2-5	CASSPYPRETQYF	TGTGCCAGCTCACCGTACCCCCGGGAGACCCAGTACTTC
once	NA	TRBV9	TRBJ2-1	CASSVLGGPSYNEQFF	TGTGCCAGCAGCGTACTCGGCGGACCCTCCTACAATGAGCAGTTCTTC
NA	TRBD1	TRBV9	TRBJ2-7	CASSGSDRFYEQYF	TGTGCCAGCAGCGGATCGGACAGGTTCTACGAGCAGTACTTC
NA	NA	TRBV27	TRBJ1-2	CASSFSRSSNYGYTF	TGTGCCAGCAGTTTCAGCAGGAGTTCTAACTATGGCTACACCTTC
NA	TRBD1	TRBV19	TRBJ1-5	CASTPPGQGYQPQHF	TGTGCCAGTACCCCACCGGGACAGGGGTATCAGCCCCAGCATTTT
NA	TRBD1	TRBV5-4	TRBJ2-7	CASSFKGTASSYEQYF	TGTGCCAGCAGCTTCAAGGGGACAGCTAGTTCCTACGAGCAGTACTTC
NA	NA	TRBV7-2	TRBJ1-2	CASSLAGRANNYGYTF	TGTGCCAGCAGTTTAGCGGGCAGGGCTAATAACTATGGCTACACCTTC
NA	TRBD1	TRBV5-1	TRBJ1-2	CASSLREDRGYGYTF	TGCGCCAGCAGCTTAAGAGAAGACAGGGGGTATGGCTACACCTTC